The next 32 T cell receptor beta chains were all read from a single sample in a study of blood T cell repertoires in COVID-19. Libraries were prepared by immunoSEQ multiplex PCR; TCRdb keeps only in-frame clonotypes and omits some of them. This sample has some 68,000 clones, with 80% to 90% found just once. The sequenced sample consisted of peripheral blood. The receptors shown here come from a man between 50 and 59 years old with active COVID-19.

The chain uses TRBV27 and TRBJ1-4; D may be TRBD1 (5 bases). Trimming removed 5 bases at V and 4 bases at J, with 14 bases between. CDR3 length: 15 residues. The V gene's germline CDR1 is MNHEY and CDR2 SMNVEV (reference sequence). Here the CDR3 reads CASSPSTVLNEKLFF. For the CDR3, the DNA is TGTGCCAGCAGTCCCTCGACAGTACTTAATGAAAAACTGTTTTTT.

The genes are TRBV19 and TRBJ2-7; TRBD1 is a possible D gene (5 bases). Per the germline V gene, CDR1 is LNHDA and CDR2 is SQIVND (reference sequence). CDR3 length: 11 amino acids. V was pared by 8 bases and J by 3 bases, with 8 bases between. The CDR3 protein is CASGHRYEQYF. CDR3 bases: TGTGCCAGTGGACACCGCTACGAGCAGTACTTC.

The J gene is TRBJ2-7, the V gene TRBV10-2, with unresolved D. The CDR3 contains 12 residues. Trimming cost V 6 bases and J 2 bases, with 8 bases left between them. Germline V gives CDR1 WSHSY, CDR2 SAAADI. CDR3 bases: TGCGCCAGCAGGGCTAGAACCTACGAGCAGTACTTC. Protein sequence: CASRARTYEQYF.

V usage is TRBV5-5 and J usage is TRBJ2-6, with D maybe TRBD1 (6 bases). The ends were cut back, 4 bases at V and 0 bases at J, with 11 bases in the middle. The CDR3 has 16 amino acids. Germline V gene sequence: CDR1 SGHKS, CDR2 YYEKEE (reference sequence). CDR3 in DNA: TGTGCCAGCAGCCCAGGACAGCTCTCTGGGGCCAACGTCCTGACTTTC. The encoded protein is CASSPGQLSGANVLTF. Full variable domain (rest looked up from reference TRBV5-5 and TRBJ2-6): DAGVTQSPTHLIKTRGQQVTLRCSPISGHKSVSWYQQVLGQGPQFIFQYYEKEERGRGNFPDRFSARQFPNYSSELNVNALLLGDSALYLCASSPGQLSGANVLTFGAGSRLTVL.

J is TRBJ1-2 and V is TRBV6-5; 12 bases are a match to TRBD1. V was clipped by 11 bases and J by 8 bases; unmatched bases: 15. The germline V gene encodes CDR1 MNHEY and CDR2 SVGAGI. The CDR3 runs to 15 residues. CDR3 in DNA: TGTGCCTCCACACCCCCGGGACAGGGGGCTAAAGGCTACACCTTC. It encodes CASTPPGQGAKGYTF.

The rearrangement joins TRBV10-2 to TRBJ1-5; maybe TRBD1 (5 bases). The V gene's germline CDR1 is WSHSY and CDR2 SAAADI. The length of the CDR3 is 15 residues. Trimming removed 0 bases from V and 4 bases from J, with 10 bases in between. CDR3 nucleotide sequence: TGCGCCAGCAGTGAGTCGAGACAGTCGAATCAGCCCCAGCATTTT. Protein product: CASSESRQSNQPQHF.

The chain carries TRBV7-8 and TRBJ2-1, with TRBD2 matching 8 bases. Germline V gene sequence: CDR1 SGHVS, CDR2 FQNEAQ. CDR3 length: 15 amino acids. Trimming at V came to 2 bases and at J to 9 bases, leaving 9 bases not matched to a gene. The CDR3: CASSLIIAGLSEQFF. The CDR3 DNA reads TGTGCCAGCAGCTTAATTATAGCGGGGTTGAGTGAGCAGTTCTTC.

A single count supports this clone. This chain uses TRBV20-1 with TRBJ2-5; 7 bases align to TRBD2. The CDR3 covers 14 residues. Trimming removed 3 bases from V and 5 bases from J; junction bases left unmatched: 9. CDR1 is DFQATT, CDR2 SNEGSKA, per germline (reference sequence). CDR3 bases: TGCAGTGCTAGTCTCAGCGGGGCTGGGGAGACCCAGTACTTC. It is translated as CSASLSGAGETQYF.

A single count supports this clone. This chain links TRBV6-1 with TRBJ2-3, with TRBD2 matching over 8 bases. With 2 bases clipped from V and 2 bases from J, the junction kept 6 bases outside the gene matches. The germline gives CDR1 MNHNS, CDR2 SASEGT. This CDR3 region has 16 residues. Here the CDR3 DNA reads TGTGCCAGCAGTGAACTCGGGGGGGGAGACACAGATACGCAGTATTTT. This translates into CASSELGGGDTDTQYF.

The chain uses TRBV7-9 and TRBJ2-3; a possible D gene is TRBD2 (5 bases). Germline V lookup: CDR1 SEHNR, CDR2 FQNEAQ (reference sequence). The length of the CDR3 is 14 residues. V was clipped by 3 bases and J by 6 bases, with 13 bases between them. DNA of the CDR3: TGTGCCAGCAGCTTCAGTGGGGAGAGGGATACGCAGTATTTT. Its protein product is CASSFSGERDTQYF. Drawing the rest from reference TRBV7-9 and TRBJ2-3, the complete variable domain is DTGVSQNPRHKITKRGQNVTFRCDPISEHNRLYWYRQTLGQGPEFLTYFQNEAQLEKSRLLSDRFSAERPKGSFSTLEIQRTEQGDSAMYLCASSFSGERDTQYFGPGTRLTVL.

The chain carries TRBV5-5 and TRBJ1-6; D might be TRBD1 (5 bases). V gave up 0 bases and J gave up 5 bases, with 12 bases separating them. CDR3 length equals 16 residues. CDR1 and CDR2 from the germline V gene are SGHKS and YYEKEE (reference sequence). The CDR3 sequence is CASSLVSGFNNSPLHF. The CDR3 DNA is TGTGCCAGCAGCTTGGTTTCAGGGTTTAATAATTCACCCCTCCACTTT.

This clone was recorded only once. This chain links TRBV29-1 with TRBJ1-3; 9 bases map to TRBD1. The V gene end was trimmed by 5 bases and the J gene end by 5 bases; junction bases not matched to a gene: 4. Per germline, CDR1 SQVTM and CDR2 ANQGSEA. The CDR3 loop spans 13 amino acids. The CDR3 loop reads CSVKTGGRNTIYF. The CDR3 coding sequence is TGCAGCGTTAAGACAGGGGGTAGAAACACCATATATTTT.

This sequence joins TRBV6-2 or TRBV6-3 and TRBJ1-4; possibly TRBD1 for D (6 bases). CDR3 length: 18 amino acids. Germline V gives CDR1 MNHEY, CDR2 SVGEGT. The V end was cut by 2 bases, the J end by 3 bases, with 19 bases between. The CDR3 bases are TGTGCCAGCAGTTACCTCGCAGGGGCAGGAAGATCTAATGAAAAACTGTTTTTT. The encoded protein is CASSYLAGAGRSNEKLFF.

CDR3 sequence: CAISTGGTEAFF. The CDR3 region has the DNA TGCGCCATTAGTACAGGGGGCACTGAAGCTTTCTTT. The chain has TRBV10-2 and TRBJ1-1; 8 nucleotides align to TRBD1. Looked up from germline, CDR1 is WSHSY and CDR2 is SAAADI. V lost 10 bases to trimming and J lost 4 bases; unmatched junction nucleotides: 5. The CDR3 loop spans 12 amino acids.

V and J are TRBV29-1 and TRBJ1-5, with TRBD1 identical over 7 bases. The CDR3 is made up of 14 amino acids. J was trimmed by 0 bases and V by 6 bases; bases with no gene match: 5. In germline, CDR1 is SQVTM, CDR2 ANQGSEA. The CDR3 reads CSVAGGNSNQPQHF. The CDR3 nucleotides read TGCAGCGTCGCAGGGGGAAATAGCAATCAGCCCCAGCATTTT. The whole variable domain, remainder taken from reference TRBV29-1 and TRBJ1-5, is SAVISQKPSRDICQRGTSLTIQCQVDSQVTMMFWYRQQPGQSLTLIATANQGSEATYESGFVIDKFPISRPNLTFSTLTVSNMSPEDSSIYLCSVAGGNSNQPQHFGDGTRLSIL.

V is TRBV9 and J is TRBJ2-1; tentatively, D is TRBD2 (6 bases). The CDR3 spans 15 residues. Germline lookup yields CDR1 SGDLS and CDR2 YYNGEE. Trimming took 3 bases from V and 3 from J, leaving 13 bases between them. The CDR3, as DNA: TGTGCCAGCAGCGCGCAAGCTAGCGACTACAATGAGCAGTTCTTC. It yields the protein CASSAQASDYNEQFF.

The chain recombines TRBV11-2 with TRBJ2-1, with D possibly being TRBD2 (6 bases). The CDR3 has 13 amino acids. V lost 0 bases, J lost 12 bases, and 12 bases lay in between. Germline CDR1 SGHAT, CDR2 FQNNGV. The CDR3 DNA is TGTGCCAGCAGCTTAGATCGTCAGGGAGGGCAGTTCTTC. This sequence encodes CASSLDRQGGQFF.

V is TRBV5-4 and J is TRBJ2-3; 9 positions agree with TRBD2. The CDR3 length is 17 residues. CDR1 SGHNT and CDR2 YYREEE come from the germline V gene (reference sequence). Trimming took 4 bases from V and 1 from J; bases not matched to a gene: 10. CDR3 DNA: TGTGCCAGCAGCCTTATGCAAGCGGGGGGTCGCACAGATACGCAGTATTTT. Its protein is CASSLMQAGGRTDTQYF.

This chain joins TRBV28 and TRBJ1-2; no clear D gene. CDR1 is MDHEN and CDR2 is SYDVKM in the germline V gene. The CDR3 sequence is 14 residues long. V dropped 7 bases and J dropped 4 bases, with 16 bases sitting between them. The CDR3, as DNA: TGTGCCAGCAAGGCGGGTGCCATCTCCTATGGCTACACCTTC. It encodes CASKAGAISYGYTF.

The chain uses TRBV19 and TRBJ1-4; a weak D match, TRBD1 (6 bases). V was trimmed by 7 bases and J by 7 bases, leaving 10 bases between them. The CDR3 covers 12 residues. The germline gives CDR1 LNHDA, CDR2 SQIVND (reference sequence). The CDR3 nucleotides are TGTGCCAGTAACAGGGTTGGTGAAAAACTGTTTTTT. Translation: CASNRVGEKLFF.

This sequence joins TRBV3-1 (or the pseudogene TRBV3-2) and TRBJ1-2; D is unresolved. The CDR3 runs to 12 residues. Looked up from germline, CDR1 is LGHDT and CDR2 is YNNKEL (reference sequence). V lost 3 bases and J 8 bases, leaving 10 bases between the germline ends. As DNA, the CDR3 is TGTGCCAGCAGCCAGGACGGGAGGGGCTACACCTTC. This translates into CASSQDGRGYTF.

This clone was observed a single time. The chain uses TRBV7-2 and TRBJ2-5; 7 positions match TRBD1. CDR1 and CDR2 from the germline V gene are SGHTA and FQGNSA. The V gene end was trimmed by 5 bases and the J gene end by 2 bases; junction bases not matched to a gene: 8. CDR3 length equals 15 residues. Here the CDR3 DNA reads TGTGCCAGCAGCCCAGGATGGGGACAGCAAGAGACCCAGTACTTC. The encoded protein is CASSPGWGQQETQYF.

The V and J genes are TRBV5-1 and TRBJ1-1, with TRBD1 matching 9 bases. V was pared by 6 bases and J by 1 base, with 1 base of the junction left unmatched. Germline V gene lookup returns CDR1 SGHRS and CDR2 YFSETQ. This CDR3 comprises 13 residues. This chain's CDR3 is CASTGQGNTEAFF. The CDR3 coding sequence is TGCGCCAGCACGGGACAGGGGAACACTGAAGCTTTCTTT. Full variable domain (remainder filled in from reference TRBV5-1 and TRBJ1-1): KAGVTQTPRYLIKTRGQQVTLSCSPISGHRSVSWYQQTPGQGLQFLFEYFSETQRNKGNFPGRFSGRQFSNSRSEMNVSTLELGDSALYLCASTGQGNTEAFFGQGTRLTVV.

CDR3 sequence reads: CASSQDVRSRLRGANVLTF. CDR3 bases: TGTGCCAGCAGCCAAGACGTACGGTCCCGATTGAGAGGGGCCAACGTCCTGACTTTC. The chain couples TRBV14 to TRBJ2-6; no clear D gene. Germline CDR1 reads SGHDN; CDR2 reads FVKESK. V was trimmed by 0 bases and J by 4 bases, leaving 19 bases between them. The CDR3 has 19 amino acids. The whole variable domain, remainder taken from reference TRBV14 and TRBJ2-6, is EAGVTQFPSHSVIEKGQTVTLRCDPISGHDNLYWYRRVMGKEIKFLLHFVKESKQDESGMPNNRFLAERTGGTYSTLKVQPAELEDSGVYFCASSQDVRSRLRGANVLTFGAGSRLTVL.

This chain connects TRBV19 to TRBJ2-1; the D is unclear. V dropped 1 base and J dropped 7 bases, with 8 bases sitting between them. CDR3 length equals 13 residues. Germline V gene data show CDR1 as LNHDA and CDR2 as SQIVND (reference sequence). CDR3 in DNA: TGTGCCAGTAGTATAGGGTGGCGGAATGAGCAGTTCTTC. Translated: CASSIGWRNEQFF.

This chain connects TRBV19 to TRBJ1-2; possibly TRBD1 for D (5 bases). CDR3 length: 12 amino acids. Germline V gives CDR1 LNHDA, CDR2 SQIVND (reference sequence). The V end was cut by 5 bases, the J end by 7 bases, with 11 bases between. The CDR3 reads CASSLRDSGYTF. The CDR3, as DNA: TGTGCCAGTAGTCTCAGGGATTCTGGCTACACCTTC.

The rearrangement uses TRBV30 and TRBJ1-1, with a possible D match to TRBD1 (6 bases). Per the germline V gene, CDR1 is GTSNPN and CDR2 is SVGIG (reference sequence). CDR3 size: 16 residues. V dropped 2 bases and J dropped 0 bases, with 16 bases sitting between them. This chain's CDR3 is CAWSNRYGQMNTEAFF. CDR3 DNA sequence: TGTGCCTGGAGTAATCGATATGGACAGATGAACACTGAAGCTTTCTTT.

J is TRBJ1-3 and V is TRBV2; D is perhaps TRBD1 (6 bases). Trimming cost V 6 bases and J 2 bases, with 17 bases left between them. CDR3 length equals 16 residues. The germline CDR1 and CDR2 sequences are SNHLY and FYNNEI. The CDR3 sequence is CASSKMDRLPGNTIYF. The CDR3 coding sequence is TGTGCCAGCAGCAAGATGGACAGACTCCCTGGAAACACCATATATTTT.

The chain recombines TRBV7-9 with TRBJ1-2, with 7 bases matching TRBD1. Germline CDR1 is SEHNR and CDR2 is FQNEAQ (reference sequence). Trimming cost V 5 bases and J 4 bases; bases outside gene matches: 7. The CDR3 loop spans 14 amino acids. The DNA for the CDR3 is TGTGCCAGCAGCCGACTGACAGGGTTCTATGGCTACACCTTC. Its translation: CASSRLTGFYGYTF.

This chain connects TRBV19 to TRBJ1-1; the D is unclear. Trimming shortened V by 7 bases and J by 0 bases, and 15 bases separated the two germline ends. The CDR3 contains 15 residues. Germline-derived CDR1 and CDR2 are LNHDA and SQIVND (reference sequence). The DNA of the CDR3 is TGTGCCAGTATGGAGGGAGGCGGGATGAACACTGAAGCTTTCTTT. Translated: CASMEGGGMNTEAFF.

The V gene is TRBV27, the J gene TRBJ1-3; 8 bases fit TRBD1. In germline, CDR1 is MNHEY, CDR2 SMNVEV (reference sequence). The V and J ends lost 5 bases and 0 bases, in that order; junction bases with no gene match: 6. The length of the CDR3 is 16 residues. CDR3 DNA: TGTGCCAGCAGTAGGGACAGGCCGAGCTCTGGAAACACCATATATTTT. Translation gives CASSRDRPSSGNTIYF.

The chain is built from TRBV28 and TRBJ1-4; a possible D gene is TRBD1 (6 bases). This CDR3 region has 14 residues. The germline V and J ends were trimmed by 6 bases and 8 bases, with 16 bases remaining between them. Germline values: CDR1 MDHEN, CDR2 SYDVKM. The DNA for the CDR3 is TGTGCCAGCAGCTGGGGGCCATTCAAAGAAAAACTGTTTTTT. Translated: CASSWGPFKEKLFF.